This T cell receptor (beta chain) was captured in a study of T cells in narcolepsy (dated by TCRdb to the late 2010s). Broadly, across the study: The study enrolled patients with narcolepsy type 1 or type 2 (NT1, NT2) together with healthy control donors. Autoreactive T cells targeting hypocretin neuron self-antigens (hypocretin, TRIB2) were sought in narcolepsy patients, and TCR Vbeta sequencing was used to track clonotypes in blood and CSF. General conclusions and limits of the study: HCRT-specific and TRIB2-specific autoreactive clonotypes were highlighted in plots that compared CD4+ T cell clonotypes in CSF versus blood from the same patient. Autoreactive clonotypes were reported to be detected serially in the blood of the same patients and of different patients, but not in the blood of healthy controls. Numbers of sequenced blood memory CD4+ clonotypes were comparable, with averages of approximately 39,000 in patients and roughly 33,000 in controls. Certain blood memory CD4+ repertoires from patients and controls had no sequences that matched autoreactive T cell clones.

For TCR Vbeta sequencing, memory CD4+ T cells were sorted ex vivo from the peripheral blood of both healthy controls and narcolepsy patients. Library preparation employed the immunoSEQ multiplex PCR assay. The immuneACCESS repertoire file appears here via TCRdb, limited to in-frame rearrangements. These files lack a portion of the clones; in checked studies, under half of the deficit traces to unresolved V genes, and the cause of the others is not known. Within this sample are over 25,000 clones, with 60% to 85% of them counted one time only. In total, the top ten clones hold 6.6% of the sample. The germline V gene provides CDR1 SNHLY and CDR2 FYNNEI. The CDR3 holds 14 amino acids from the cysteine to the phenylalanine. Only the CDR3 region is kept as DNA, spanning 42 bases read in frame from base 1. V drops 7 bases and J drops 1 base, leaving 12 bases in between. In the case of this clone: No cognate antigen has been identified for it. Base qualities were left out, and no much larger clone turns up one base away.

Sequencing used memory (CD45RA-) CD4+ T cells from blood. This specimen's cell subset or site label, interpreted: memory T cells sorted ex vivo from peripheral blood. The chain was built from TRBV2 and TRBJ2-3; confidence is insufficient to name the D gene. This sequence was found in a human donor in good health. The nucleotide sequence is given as TGTGCCAGCAAAGCTTTAGAGGGCACAGATACGCAGTATTTT. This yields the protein CASKALEGTDTQYF.